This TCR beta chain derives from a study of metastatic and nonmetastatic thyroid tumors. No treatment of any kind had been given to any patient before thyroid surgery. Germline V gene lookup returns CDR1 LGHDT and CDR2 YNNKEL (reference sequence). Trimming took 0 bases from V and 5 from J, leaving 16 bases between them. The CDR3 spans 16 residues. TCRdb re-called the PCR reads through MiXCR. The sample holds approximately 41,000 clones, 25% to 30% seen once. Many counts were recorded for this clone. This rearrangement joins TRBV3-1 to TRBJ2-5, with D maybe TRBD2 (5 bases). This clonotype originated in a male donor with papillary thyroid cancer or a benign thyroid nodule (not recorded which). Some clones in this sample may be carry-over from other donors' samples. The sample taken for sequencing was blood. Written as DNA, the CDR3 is TGTGCCAGCAGCCAAGAGAGCGGCCAAGGGTGGGAGACCCAGTACTTC. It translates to CASSQESGQGWETQYF.